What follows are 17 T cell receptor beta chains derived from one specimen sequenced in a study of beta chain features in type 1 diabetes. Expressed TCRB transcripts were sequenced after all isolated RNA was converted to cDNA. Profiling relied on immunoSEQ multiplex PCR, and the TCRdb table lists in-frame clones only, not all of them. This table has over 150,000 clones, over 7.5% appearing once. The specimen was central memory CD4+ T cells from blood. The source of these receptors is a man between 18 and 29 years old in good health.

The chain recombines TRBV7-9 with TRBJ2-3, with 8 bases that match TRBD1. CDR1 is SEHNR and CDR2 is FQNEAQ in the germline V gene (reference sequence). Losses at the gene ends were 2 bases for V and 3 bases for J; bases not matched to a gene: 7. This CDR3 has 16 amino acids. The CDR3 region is CASSLYRTGSTDTQYF. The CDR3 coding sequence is TGTGCCAGCAGCTTATACAGGACAGGGAGTACAGATACGCAGTATTTT.

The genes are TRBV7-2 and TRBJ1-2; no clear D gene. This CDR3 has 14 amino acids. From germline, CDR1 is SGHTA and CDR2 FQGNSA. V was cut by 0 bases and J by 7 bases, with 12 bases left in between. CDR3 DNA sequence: TGTGCCAGCAGCTTAGCGGAGGCAGTGGGTGGCTACACCTTC. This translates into CASSLAEAVGGYTF.

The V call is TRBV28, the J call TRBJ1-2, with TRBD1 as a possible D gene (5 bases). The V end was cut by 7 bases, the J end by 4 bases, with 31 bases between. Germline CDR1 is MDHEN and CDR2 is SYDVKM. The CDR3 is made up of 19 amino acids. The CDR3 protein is CASNPLLTLYKGSAYGYTF. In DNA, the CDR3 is TGTGCCAGCAACCCTTTGCTGACCCTCTATAAGGGGTCGGCCTATGGCTACACCTTC.

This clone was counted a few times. CDR3 amino acids: CASSLVGSLGNGYTF. The CDR3 DNA reads as TGTGCCAGCAGCTTGGTAGGGAGTTTGGGAAATGGCTACACCTTC. V and J are TRBV7-9 and TRBJ1-2; D uncertain. The CDR3 consists of 15 residues. In germline, CDR1 is SEHNR, CDR2 FQNEAQ (reference sequence). The V and J ends lost 3 bases and 6 bases respectively, with 17 bases between them. The variable domain in full, with the rest retrieved from reference TRBV7-9 and TRBJ1-2, is DTGVSQNPRHKITKRGQNVTFRCDPISEHNRLYWYRQTLGQGPEFLTYFQNEAQLEKSRLLSDRFSAERPKGSFSTLEIQRTEQGDSAMYLCASSLVGSLGNGYTFGSGTRLTVV.

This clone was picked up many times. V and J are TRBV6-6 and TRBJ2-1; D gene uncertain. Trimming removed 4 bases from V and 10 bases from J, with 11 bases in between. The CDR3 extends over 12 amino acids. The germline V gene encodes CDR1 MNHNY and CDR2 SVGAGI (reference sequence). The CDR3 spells CASSFSEREQFF. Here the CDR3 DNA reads TGTGCCAGCAGTTTCTCCGAACGGGAGCAGTTCTTC.

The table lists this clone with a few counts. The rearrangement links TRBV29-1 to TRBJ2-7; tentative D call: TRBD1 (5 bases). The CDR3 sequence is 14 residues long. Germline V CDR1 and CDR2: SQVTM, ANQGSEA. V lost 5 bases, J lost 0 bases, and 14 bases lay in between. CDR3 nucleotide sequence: TGCAGCGTTCAAATGACAGTGAGCTCCTACGAGCAGTACTTC. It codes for CSVQMTVSSYEQYF.

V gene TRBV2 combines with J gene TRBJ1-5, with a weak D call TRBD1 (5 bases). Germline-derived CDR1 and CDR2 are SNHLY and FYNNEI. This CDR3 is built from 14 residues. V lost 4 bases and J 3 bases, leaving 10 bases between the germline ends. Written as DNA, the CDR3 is TGTGCCAGCAGTGGACAGACTTCCAATCAGCCCCAGCATTTT. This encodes CASSGQTSNQPQHF.

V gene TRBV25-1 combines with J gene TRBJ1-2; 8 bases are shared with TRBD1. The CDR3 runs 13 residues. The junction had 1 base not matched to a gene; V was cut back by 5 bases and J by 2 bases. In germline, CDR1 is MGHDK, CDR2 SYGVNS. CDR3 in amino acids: CASSRDRNYGYTF. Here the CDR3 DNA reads TGTGCCAGCAGTAGGGACAGGAACTATGGCTACACCTTC.

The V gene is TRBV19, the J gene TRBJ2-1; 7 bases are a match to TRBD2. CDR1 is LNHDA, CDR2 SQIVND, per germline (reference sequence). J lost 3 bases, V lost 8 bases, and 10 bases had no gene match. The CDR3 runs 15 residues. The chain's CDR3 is CASEKGGPIYNEQFF. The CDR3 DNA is TGTGCCAGTGAAAAGGGAGGGCCTATCTACAATGAGCAGTTCTTC.

The CDR3 here is CASSTYNSNQPQHF. In DNA form, the CDR3 reads TGTGCCAGCAGCACTTATAATAGCAATCAGCCCCAGCATTTT. The chain uses TRBV2 and TRBJ1-5; D uncertain. V was trimmed by 6 bases and J by 0 bases, leaving 9 bases between them. The CDR3 loop spans 14 amino acids. The germline CDR1 and CDR2 sequences are SNHLY and FYNNEI.

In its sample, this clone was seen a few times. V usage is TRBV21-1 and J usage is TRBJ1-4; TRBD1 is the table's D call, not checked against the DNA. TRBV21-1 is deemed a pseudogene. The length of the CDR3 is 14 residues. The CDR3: CASSAGQGREKLFF. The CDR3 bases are TGTGCCAGCAGCGCTGGACAGGGGAGGGAAAAACTGTTTTTT.

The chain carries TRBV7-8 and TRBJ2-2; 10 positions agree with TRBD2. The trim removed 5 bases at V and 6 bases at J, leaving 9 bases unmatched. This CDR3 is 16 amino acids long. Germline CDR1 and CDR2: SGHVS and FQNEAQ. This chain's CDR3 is CASSLTVLAGAGELFF. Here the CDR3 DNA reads TGTGCCAGCAGCCTCACGGTCCTAGCGGGGGCCGGGGAGCTGTTTTTT.

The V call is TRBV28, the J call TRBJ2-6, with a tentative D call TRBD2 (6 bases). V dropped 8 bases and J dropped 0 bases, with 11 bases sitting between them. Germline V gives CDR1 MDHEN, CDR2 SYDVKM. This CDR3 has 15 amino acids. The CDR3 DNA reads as TGTGCCAGCGTCGGGGGATTCTCTGGGGCCAACGTCCTGACTTTC. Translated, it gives CASVGGFSGANVLTF.

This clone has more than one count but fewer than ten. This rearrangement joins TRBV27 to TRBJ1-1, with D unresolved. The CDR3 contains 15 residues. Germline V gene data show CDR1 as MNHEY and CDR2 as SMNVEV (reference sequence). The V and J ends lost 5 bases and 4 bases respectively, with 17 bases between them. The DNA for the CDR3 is TGTGCCAGCAGTCCACCCCCCAAGCGAGGCACTGAAGCTTTCTTT. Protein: CASSPPPKRGTEAFF.

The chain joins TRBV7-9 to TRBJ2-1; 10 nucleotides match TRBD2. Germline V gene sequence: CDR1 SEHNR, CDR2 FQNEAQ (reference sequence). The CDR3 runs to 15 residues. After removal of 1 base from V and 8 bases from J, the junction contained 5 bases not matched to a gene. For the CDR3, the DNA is TGTGCCAGCAGCTTAGGAACTAGCGGGAAAGATGAGCAGTTCTTC. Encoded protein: CASSLGTSGKDEQFF.

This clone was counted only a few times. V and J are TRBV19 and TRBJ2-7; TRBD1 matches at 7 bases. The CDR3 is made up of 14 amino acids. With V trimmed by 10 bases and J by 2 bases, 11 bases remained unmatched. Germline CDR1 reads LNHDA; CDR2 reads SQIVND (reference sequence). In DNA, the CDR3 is TGTGCCACCTCTCGGGACAGTGATACCTACGAGCAGTACTTC. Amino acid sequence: CATSRDSDTYEQYF.

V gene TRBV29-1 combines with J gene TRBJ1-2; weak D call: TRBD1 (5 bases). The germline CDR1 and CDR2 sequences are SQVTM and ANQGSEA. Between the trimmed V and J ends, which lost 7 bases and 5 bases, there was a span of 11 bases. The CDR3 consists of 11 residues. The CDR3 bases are TGCAGCGGACAGCACTTATATGGCTACACCTTC. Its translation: CSGQHLYGYTF.